The next 28 T cell receptor beta chains were all read from a single sample in a study of T-cell memory formation after mild COVID-19. TCRdb processed the 5' RACE reads anew with MiXCR; each CDR3 protein has one entry. In the table there are more than 450,000 distinct CDR3 sequences, roughly 17% of which are singletons. Input material: PBMCs or a T cell subset sorted from them (not recorded which). These receptor sequences come from an adult woman who had mild COVID-19 (a few samples of this study predate the infection). Cell type and time point are not known.

This clonotype was found many times. J is TRBJ1-3 and V is TRBV3-1; perhaps TRBD1 as D (6 bases). Germline V gives CDR1 LGHDT, CDR2 YNNKEL (reference sequence). The V end lost 3 bases, the J end lost 3 bases, and 12 bases lay between the germline ends. The CDR3 is 15 amino acids. As DNA, the CDR3 is TGTGCCAGCAGCCAGATGATGGACAGTGGAAACACCATATATTTT. Its translation: CASSQMMDSGNTIYF.

V and J are TRBV7-2 and TRBJ1-2; D ambiguous. Germline CDR1 reads SGHTA; CDR2 reads FQGNSA. The CDR3 consists of 16 residues. Trimming removed 5 bases at V and 5 bases at J, with 21 bases between. This chain's CDR3 is CASSADGFLLSYGYTF. In DNA, the CDR3 is TGTGCCAGCAGCGCGGACGGATTCTTACTGTCTTATGGCTACACCTTC.

This clonotype has a handful of counts. The chain is built from TRBV29-1 and TRBJ1-4; the D is unclear. The CDR3 is 12 amino acids. V was pared by 7 bases and J by 0 bases, with 6 bases between. CDR1 is SQVTM, CDR2 ANQGSEA, per germline. The CDR3 DNA follows: TGCAGCGGTTACTCAACTAATGAAAAACTGTTTTTT. It encodes CSGYSTNEKLFF.

This clonotype was counted between two and nine times. V and J are TRBV12-3 or TRBV12-4 and TRBJ2-1; D is possibly TRBD2 (5 bases). The CDR3 covers 15 residues. The V end lost 3 bases, the J end lost 4 bases, and 13 bases lay between the germline ends. CDR3: CASSLDSVKYNEQFF. CDR3 nucleotide sequence: TGTGCCAGCAGTTTGGACTCGGTTAAATACAATGAGCAGTTCTTC.

The chain is built from TRBV5-6 and TRBJ2-1; the D is unclear. CDR1 and CDR2 from the germline V gene are SGHDT and YYEEEE. The V end was cut by 4 bases, the J end by 6 bases, with 17 bases between. The CDR3 length is 15 residues. The CDR3 loop is CASSPTTTFSNEQFF. The CDR3, as DNA: TGTGCCAGCAGCCCCACTACCACGTTCAGCAATGAGCAGTTCTTC.

The rearrangement uses TRBV12-3 or TRBV12-4 and TRBJ2-1; TRBD2 aligns across 13 bases. The CDR3 extends over 15 amino acids. Trimming took 6 bases from V and 3 from J; bases not matched to a gene: 2. The CDR3 sequence is CASRRTSGGYNEQFF. For the CDR3, the DNA is TGTGCCAGCAGAAGGACTAGCGGGGGCTACAATGAGCAGTTCTTC.

The rearrangement joins TRBV4-1 to TRBJ1-2, with a possible D match to TRBD1 (5 bases). The CDR3 length is 16 residues. Germline values: CDR1 MGHRA, CDR2 YSYEKL. Trimming removed 4 bases from V and 1 base from J, with 16 bases in between. The CDR3: CASSPAGGDFNYGYTF. The DNA for the CDR3 is TGCGCCAGCAGCCCCGCTGGAGGGGACTTTAACTATGGCTACACCTTC.

This clonotype was recorded many times. This rearrangement joins TRBV12-3 or TRBV12-4 to TRBJ1-2, with 9 bases aligning to TRBD1. Trimming at V came to 6 bases and at J to 2 bases, leaving 4 bases not matched to a gene. This CDR3 spans 14 amino acids. The CDR3 bases are TGTGCCAGCAGCCCCGGGACAGGGAACTATGGCTACACCTTC. Its translation: CASSPGTGNYGYTF.

This clonotype turned up a few times. The V gene is TRBV19, the J gene TRBJ1-2; no reliable D call. The germline V and J ends were trimmed by 2 bases and 4 bases, with 5 bases remaining between them. CDR1 LNHDA and CDR2 SQIVND come from the germline V gene (reference sequence). The CDR3 is 12 amino acids. The CDR3 spells CASSIPGYGYTF. CDR3 sequence (DNA): TGTGCCAGTAGTATACCGGGCTATGGCTACACCTTC.

There are a few counts of this clonotype. V gene TRBV18 combines with J gene TRBJ2-7; D unclear. Trimming removed 0 bases from V and 1 base from J, with 7 bases in between. This CDR3 region has 14 residues. The germline V gene encodes CDR1 KGHSH and CDR2 LQKENI. CDR3 in amino acids: CASSPPASSYEQYF. The CDR3 DNA reads TGTGCCAGCTCACCACCGGCTTCTTCCTACGAGCAGTACTTC. Together with reference TRBV18 and TRBJ2-7, the CDR3 gives the full variable domain: NAGVMQNPRHLVRRRGQEARLRCSPMKGHSHVYWYRQLPEEGLKFMVYLQKENIIDESGMPKERFSAEFPKEGPSILRIQQVVRGDSAAYFCASSPPASSYEQYFGPGTRLTVT.

The rearrangement uses TRBV7-9 and TRBJ2-1; perhaps TRBD2 as D (6 bases). The V gene lost 3 bases and the J gene lost 4 bases, with 19 bases spanning the gap. The germline V gene encodes CDR1 SEHNR and CDR2 FQNEAQ (reference sequence). The CDR3 spans 17 residues. The CDR3 sequence is CASSFTLAGLLYNEQFF. Written as DNA, the CDR3 is TGTGCCAGCAGCTTCACCCTCGCGGGACTCTTATACAATGAGCAGTTCTTC.

The J gene is TRBJ1-1, the V gene TRBV25-1; D ambiguous. Germline CDR1 MGHDK, CDR2 SYGVNS. Trimming left V 6 bases short and J 6 bases short, with 8 bases between. The CDR3 is 11 residues long. CDR3 protein: CASRFRAEAFF. The CDR3 nucleotides read TGTGCCAGCAGGTTCCGAGCTGAAGCTTTCTTT.

This clonotype was detected ten times or more. CDR3 loop: CASSYGSGIVNTEAFF. The DNA for the CDR3 is TGTGCCAGCAGTTACGGGAGTGGGATCGTGAACACTGAAGCTTTCTTT. The V gene is TRBV6-5, the J gene TRBJ1-1; D unclear. From germline, CDR1 is MNHEY and CDR2 SVGAGI. The ends were cut back, 2 bases at V and 0 bases at J, with 13 bases in the middle. There are 16 residues in the CDR3.

The V call is TRBV27, the J call TRBJ2-1; D possibly matches TRBD1 or TRBD2 (5 bases each). Per germline, CDR1 MNHEY and CDR2 SMNVEV (reference sequence). The CDR3 runs 15 residues. The ends were cut back, 3 bases at V and 4 bases at J, with 13 bases in the middle. The CDR3 sequence: CASSFRGALYNEQFF. CDR3 DNA: TGTGCCAGCAGTTTTCGAGGGGCCCTGTACAATGAGCAGTTCTTC.

This clonotype was detected only a few times. The J gene is TRBJ1-5, the V gene TRBV24-1; D not certain. The CDR3 covers 15 residues. V lost 2 bases to trimming and J lost 11 bases, with 18 bases between them. Germline CDR1 is KGHDR and CDR2 is SFDVKD. The CDR3 spells CATSDSRVPTGAQHF. In DNA, the CDR3 is TGTGCCACCAGTGATTCGCGGGTACCCACGGGAGCCCAGCATTTT.

The CDR3 loop is CASSTLGYEQYF. The DNA of the CDR3 is TGTGCCAGCAGCACCCTGGGGTACGAGCAGTACTTC. The chain uses TRBV7-9 and TRBJ2-7; D is undetermined. The CDR3 consists of 12 residues. V gave up 5 bases and J gave up 4 bases, with 9 bases separating them. Germline lookup yields CDR1 SEHNR and CDR2 FQNEAQ (reference sequence). The entire variable domain, with the rest obtained from reference TRBV7-9 and TRBJ2-7, is as follows: DTGVSQNPRHKITKRGQNVTFRCDPISEHNRLYWYRQTLGQGPEFLTYFQNEAQLEKSRLLSDRFSAERPKGSFSTLEIQRTEQGDSAMYLCASSTLGYEQYFGPGTRLTVT.

The CDR3, as DNA: TGTGCCAGCAGCTTAGGGGGGACAGGGTCCCCAGATACGCAGTATTTT. Translating it yields CASSLGGTGSPDTQYF. The chain uses TRBV7-2 and TRBJ2-3, with 9 bases fitting TRBD1. Trimming at V came to 1 base and at J to 4 bases, leaving 6 bases not matched to a gene. The germline V gene has CDR1 SGHTA and CDR2 FQGNSA. CDR3 length: 16 amino acids.

The CDR3: CATRTHSPGSTDTQYF. CDR3 bases: TGTGCCACCCGTACCCACTCCCCGGGTAGCACAGATACGCAGTATTTT. This chain joins TRBV15 and TRBJ2-3; no clear D. Trimming removed 8 bases from V and 0 bases from J, with 18 bases in between. The germline CDR1 and CDR2 sequences are LNHNV and YYDKDF (reference sequence). This CDR3 has 16 amino acids. Using reference TRBV15 and TRBJ2-3 for the parts outside the CDR3, the full variable domain is DAMVIQNPRYQVTQFGKPVTLSCSQTLNHNVMYWYQQKSSQAPKLLFHYYDKDFNNEADTPDNFQSRRPNTSFCFLDIRSPGLGDTAMYLCATRTHSPGSTDTQYFGPGTRLTVL.

This clonotype has only a few counts. This chain uses TRBV7-2 with TRBJ1-1, with D maybe TRBD1 (6 bases). The V and J ends lost 4 bases and 8 bases respectively, with 17 bases between them. The CDR3 consists of 14 residues. CDR1 and CDR2 from the germline V gene are SGHTA and FQGNSA. The CDR3 DNA is TGTGCCAGCAGCTCAACAAACAGGGCGACCGAAGCTTTCTTT. Protein product: CASSSTNRATEAFF.

There are a few counts of this clonotype. The V gene is TRBV7-9, the J gene TRBJ2-2, with a weak D call TRBD1 (5 bases). Trimming took 5 bases from V and 5 from J, leaving 15 bases between them. Germline CDR1 SEHNR, CDR2 FQNEAQ (reference sequence). The CDR3 has 15 residues. In DNA form, the CDR3 reads TGTGCCAGCAGCACCCAGGGCTCGGGTACCGGGGAGCTGTTTTTT. The encoded protein is CASSTQGSGTGELFF.

There are a few counts of this clonotype. This chain links TRBV20-1 with TRBJ2-5, with 10 bases aligning to TRBD2. The CDR3 length is 16 residues. Germline CDR1 reads DFQATT; CDR2 reads SNEGSKA (reference sequence). Germline trimming cut 2 bases from V and 1 base from J; bases unmatched to any gene: 7. CDR3 DNA: TGCAGTGCTAGAAGCCTCAAGCGGGGGGGCCAAGAGACCCAGTACTTC. As protein: CSARSLKRGGQETQYF.

This clonotype was seen only a few times. This sequence joins TRBV4-1 and TRBJ1-1, with D maybe TRBD1 (5 bases). CDR3 length equals 15 residues. Germline V gives CDR1 MGHRA, CDR2 YSYEKL. V dropped 3 bases and J dropped 1 base, with 12 bases sitting between them. In DNA form, the CDR3 reads TGCGCCAGCAGCCATAGGGATGGGGGGAACACTGAAGCTTTCTTT. Translated: CASSHRDGGNTEAFF.

The rearrangement uses TRBV11-2 and TRBJ2-1; 7 bases agree with TRBD2. The CDR3 contains 15 residues. The germline V gene encodes CDR1 SGHAT and CDR2 FQNNGV. V trimming: 5 bases; J trimming: 4 bases; junction bases outside the gene matches: 8. The CDR3 protein is CASSPSGALYNEQFF. Here the CDR3 DNA reads TGTGCCAGCAGCCCGAGCGGGGCACTTTACAATGAGCAGTTCTTC.

This clonotype showed up just a few times. This chain links TRBV5-1 with TRBJ1-1, with 7 bases fitting TRBD1. Germline assignment: CDR1 SGHRS and CDR2 YFSETQ. The CDR3 sequence is 14 residues long. The junction had 7 bases not matched to a gene; V was cut back by 3 bases and J by 5 bases. CDR3 nucleotide sequence: TGCGCCAGCAGCTACGACAGGGTTGGGACTGAAGCTTTCTTT. It codes for CASSYDRVGTEAFF.

The V gene is TRBV10-3, the J gene TRBJ1-2; D call uncertain. CDR1 and CDR2 (germline): ENHRY, SYGVKD. The CDR3 spans 12 residues. V lost 10 bases, J lost 5 bases, and 14 bases lay in between. CDR3 bases: TGTGCCACTTCAGACTCGGGTTATGGCTACACCTTC. It is translated as CATSDSGYGYTF.

V and J are TRBV28 and TRBJ2-1; D might be TRBD1 (5 bases). Germline CDR1 and CDR2: MDHEN and SYDVKM. This CDR3 is built from 14 residues. V lost 4 bases and J 0 bases, leaving 7 bases between the germline ends. CDR3 residues: CASSWGTSYNEQFF. The DNA for the CDR3 is TGTGCCAGCAGTTGGGGCACCTCCTACAATGAGCAGTTCTTC.

This clonotype has a handful of counts. The V gene is TRBV4-1, the J gene TRBJ2-7, with D unresolved. With 1 base removed from V and 1 base from J, the gap between germline ends came to 8 bases. This CDR3 has 14 residues. Germline CDR1 reads MGHRA; CDR2 reads YSYEKL. The CDR3 spells CASSQGVGSYEQYF. The CDR3 DNA is TGCGCCAGCAGCCAAGGGGTGGGGTCCTACGAGCAGTACTTC.

The sample holds a few counts of this clonotype. This chain links TRBV10-3 with TRBJ2-5; D may be TRBD2 (5 bases). Per germline, CDR1 ENHRY and CDR2 SYGVKD. The length of the CDR3 is 14 residues. Trimming cost V 3 bases and J 1 base, with 9 bases left between them. In DNA form, the CDR3 reads TGTGCCATCAGTGACCGGGGATTCCAAGAGACCCAGTACTTC. Its protein is CAISDRGFQETQYF.